This T cell receptor beta chain appears in the sequencing data of a study of T cell responses to AZD1222 COVID-19 vaccine. Study outcomes and limitations: AZD1222 recipients seropositive at baseline numbered only six or seven. The peak T cell response came first, and repertoires were sampled only after it. Unmutated variant regions reportedly attract nearly half of all spike-specific TCRs.

As for this clone: As yet, its antigen is unknown.

Produced via immunoSEQ multiplex PCR; TCRdb's table is partial and in-frame only. Among 150,000 or so clones listed, roughly nine tenths were seen once. The CDR3 length is 17 residues. V was pared by 5 bases and J by 6 bases, with 23 bases between. The V gene's germline CDR1 is MDHEN and CDR2 SYDVKM. This sample comprised peripheral blood, obtained on day 0 of AZD1222 vaccination. The source is an adult in good health. The chain has TRBV28 and TRBJ1-5, with D perhaps matching TRBD1 (5 bases). CDR3 region: CASSSESGGWISQPQHF. CDR3 in DNA: TGTGCCAGCAGTAGTGAGAGTGGGGGGTGGATAAGTCAGCCCCAGCATTTT.